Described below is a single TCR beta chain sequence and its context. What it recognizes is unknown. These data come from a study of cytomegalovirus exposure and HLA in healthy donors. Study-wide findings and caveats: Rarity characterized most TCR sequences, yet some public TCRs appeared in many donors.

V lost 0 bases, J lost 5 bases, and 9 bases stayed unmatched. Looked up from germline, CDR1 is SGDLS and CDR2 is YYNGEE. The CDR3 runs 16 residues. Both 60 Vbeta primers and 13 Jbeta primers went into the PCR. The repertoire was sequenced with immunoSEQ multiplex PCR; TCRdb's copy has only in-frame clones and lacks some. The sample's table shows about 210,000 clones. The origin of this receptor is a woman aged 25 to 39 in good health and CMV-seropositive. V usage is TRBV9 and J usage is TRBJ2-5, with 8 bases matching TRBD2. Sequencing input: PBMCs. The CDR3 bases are TGTGCCAGCAGCGTAGGGACTAGCTTTAGTCAGGAGACCCAGTACTTC. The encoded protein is CASSVGTSFSQETQYF.